This entry lists 32 T cell receptor beta chains sequenced from one sample in a study of tumor-infiltrating lymphocytes in localized non-small cell lung cancer. Using immunoSEQ multiplex PCR, the repertoire was profiled, and TCRdb retains in-frame clones only, with some absent. The sample records 9,000 to 15,000 clones, 60% to 85% being singletons. The sample comprised uninvolved lung tissue not adjacent to the tumor. Receptors were obtained from a human donor with non-small cell lung cancer.

The chain has TRBV10-3 and TRBJ1-2; 7 bases are a match to TRBD1. The length of the CDR3 is 14 residues. CDR1 ENHRY and CDR2 SYGVKD come from the germline V gene. V was pared by 3 bases and J by 8 bases, with 9 bases of the junction left unmatched. The CDR3 here is CAISEYRGGEGYTF. In nucleotides, the CDR3 is TGTGCCATCAGTGAATACAGGGGAGGAGAAGGCTACACCTTC.

V and J are TRBV5-1 and TRBJ1-1, with a weak D call TRBD1 (5 bases). Germline V gene sequence: CDR1 SGHRS, CDR2 YFSETQ. Trimming removed 0 bases at V and 6 bases at J, with 12 bases between. This CDR3 is 14 amino acids long. CDR3 region: CASSLGWGSAEAFF. CDR3 nucleotides: TGCGCCAGCAGCTTGGGGTGGGGGAGCGCTGAAGCTTTCTTT.

This clone was observed once. The chain recombines TRBV7-5 with TRBJ1-2; the table's D call of TRBD1 was not tested on the DNA. TRBV7-5 is a documented pseudogene. The CDR3 is 17 residues long. As DNA, the CDR3 is TGTGCCAGAAACCTTTCAGTTCAGGGGGGCGCCCCCGCCAACTACACCTTC. Protein product: CARNLSVQGGAPANYTF.

The chain employs TRBV11-2 and TRBJ1-1, with D perhaps TRBD1 (6 bases). The CDR3 is 15 residues long. Looked up from germline, CDR1 is SGHAT and CDR2 is FQNNGV. The V gene lost 4 bases and the J gene lost 1 base, with 13 bases spanning the gap. This chain's CDR3 is CASSSSTGTNTEAFF. The CDR3 region has the DNA TGTGCCAGCAGCTCGTCAACAGGGACGAACACTGAAGCTTTCTTT.

The chain is built from TRBV5-1 and TRBJ2-1; weak D call: TRBD1 (5 bases). Trimming took off 4 bases at V and 5 bases at J, with 13 bases between the two ends. Germline CDR1 and CDR2: SGHRS and YFSETQ. The CDR3 length is 14 residues. CDR3 nucleotide sequence: TGCGCCAGCAGCGCCTTAACAGGAGACAATGAGCAGTTCTTC. Residues: CASSALTGDNEQFF.

This clone was counted only a few times. This sequence joins TRBV5-1 and TRBJ1-5; D not resolved. Germline CDR1 SGHRS, CDR2 YFSETQ. This CDR3 has 13 amino acids. Trimming pared 0 bases from V and 3 bases from J, leaving 4 bases between. In DNA form, the CDR3 reads TGCGCCAGCAGCTTGGAATTCAATCAGCCCCAGCATTTT. Protein product: CASSLEFNQPQHF.

The rearrangement links TRBV28 to TRBJ1-2; D call uncertain. Germline CDR1 MDHEN, CDR2 SYDVKM. The ends were cut back, 4 bases at V and 0 bases at J, with 3 bases in the middle. The CDR3 is 12 amino acids. The CDR3 spells CASSSSNYGYTF. In nucleotides, the CDR3 is TGTGCCAGCAGTTCGTCTAACTATGGCTACACCTTC.

V gene TRBV5-6 combines with J gene TRBJ1-4, with D tentatively TRBD1 (5 bases). Germline CDR1 is SGHDT and CDR2 is YYEEEE. Deletions cut 4 bases from V and 3 bases from J, with 13 bases between. This CDR3 contains 15 residues. DNA for the CDR3: TGTGCCAGCAGCACAGGACGGTGGGCTAATGAAAAACTGTTTTTT. This encodes CASSTGRWANEKLFF.

V usage is TRBV7-9 and J usage is TRBJ1-1; no definite D call. The CDR3 length is 14 residues. The V end was cut by 2 bases, the J end by 4 bases, with 11 bases between. Germline V lookup: CDR1 SEHNR, CDR2 FQNEAQ (reference sequence). The CDR3: CASSLTLAGTEAFF. The CDR3 bases are TGTGCCAGCAGCTTAACCCTGGCGGGCACTGAAGCTTTCTTT.

This chain uses TRBV6-1 with TRBJ2-7, with TRBD1 matching 10 bases. J was trimmed by 4 bases and V by 4 bases; bases with no gene match: 16. CDR3 size: 18 residues. Germline V gene lookup returns CDR1 MNHNS and CDR2 SASEGT. Here the CDR3 DNA reads TGTGCCAGCAGTGTTTCTCTTCCCTGGGACAGGGGAATTTACGAGCAGTACTTC. Translating it yields CASSVSLPWDRGIYEQYF.

This clone was recorded once. V is TRBV19 and J is TRBJ2-5; D gene unclear. With 5 bases removed from V and 4 bases from J, the gap between germline ends came to 17 bases. CDR3 length equals 15 residues. Germline values: CDR1 LNHDA, CDR2 SQIVND (reference sequence). This chain's CDR3 is CASSSTPDWGETQYF. The CDR3 region has the DNA TGTGCCAGTAGTTCAACACCCGATTGGGGAGAGACCCAGTACTTC.

This clone was counted once. The V call is TRBV7-6, the J call TRBJ2-7; D unclear. CDR3 length equals 12 residues. Germline CDR1 and CDR2: SGHVS and FNYEAQ. V lost 5 bases to trimming and J lost 4 bases, with 9 bases between them. The CDR3 bases are TGTGCCAGCAGCCCCTTTGGATACGAGCAGTACTTC. It yields the protein CASSPFGYEQYF.

The V and J genes are TRBV10-3 and TRBJ1-5; the match to TRBD1 covers 8 bases. Trimming removed 5 bases from V and 5 bases from J; junction bases left unmatched: 8. Germline V gene lookup returns CDR1 ENHRY and CDR2 SYGVKD. The CDR3 is made up of 15 amino acids. CDR3 amino acids: CAISLDRERHQPQHF. DNA for the CDR3: TGTGCCATCAGTTTGGACAGGGAGCGACATCAGCCCCAGCATTTT.

The V gene is TRBV27, the J gene TRBJ2-2, with unresolved D. The CDR3 length is 14 residues. The ends were cut back, 4 bases at V and 2 bases at J, with 8 bases in the middle. CDR1 is MNHEY, CDR2 SMNVEV, per germline (reference sequence). CDR3 protein: CASSYVSNTGELFF. CDR3 in DNA: TGTGCCAGCAGTTACGTCAGTAACACCGGGGAGCTGTTTTTT.

This chain uses TRBV30 with TRBJ1-1; D call uncertain. Germline V gives CDR1 GTSNPN, CDR2 SVGIG (reference sequence). The germline V and J ends were trimmed by 2 bases and 1 base, with 11 bases remaining between them. The CDR3 is 14 residues long. This CDR3 is CAWSRSLTNTEAFF. CDR3 in DNA: TGTGCCTGGAGTAGGTCACTGACGAACACTGAAGCTTTCTTT.

V is TRBV4-3 and J is TRBJ1-6, with a tentative D call TRBD1 (5 bases). V dropped 4 bases and J dropped 5 bases, with 12 bases sitting between them. This CDR3 region has 15 residues. Germline V gene lookup returns CDR1 LGHNA and CDR2 YSLEER. The CDR3 spells CASSLRDYDNSPLHF. CDR3 coding DNA: TGCGCCAGCAGCCTCCGGGACTACGATAATTCACCCCTCCACTTT.

Only a few counts were recorded for this clone. The chain links TRBV4-2 to TRBJ1-4, with no clear D. This CDR3 contains 13 residues. From germline, CDR1 is LGHNA and CDR2 YNFKEQ. V gave up 1 base and J gave up 7 bases, with 7 bases separating them. The CDR3 DNA is TGTGCCAGCAGCCAAGGGTGGGGTGAAAAACTGTTTTTT. Residues: CASSQGWGEKLFF.

The chain combines TRBV15 with TRBJ2-5, with a weak D call TRBD2 (8 bases). The CDR3 totals 16 residues. Germline V gene lookup returns CDR1 LNHNV and CDR2 YYDKDF (reference sequence). The germline V and J ends were trimmed by 5 bases and 1 base, with 17 bases remaining between them. CDR3 sequence (DNA): TGTGCCACCAGCCCGGGGGGGCAGGGGGTCCAAGAGACCCAGTACTTC. Protein: CATSPGGQGVQETQYF. The full variable domain, in which reference TRBV15 and TRBJ2-5 provide the parts outside the CDR3, is DAMVIQNPRYQVTQFGKPVTLSCSQTLNHNVMYWYQQKSSQAPKLLFHYYDKDFNNEADTPDNFQSRRPNTSFCFLDIRSPGLGDTAMYLCATSPGGQGVQETQYFGPGTRLLVL.

The rearrangement uses TRBV6-1 and TRBJ1-5, with D perhaps matching TRBD1 (5 bases). Trimming left V 6 bases short and J 7 bases short, with 7 bases between. Germline V CDR1 and CDR2: MNHNS, SASEGT. The CDR3 loop spans 11 amino acids. The CDR3 protein is CASSREQPQHF. In DNA, the CDR3 is TGTGCCAGCAGCAGGGAACAGCCCCAGCATTTT.

The chain is built from TRBV11-3 and TRBJ2-3, with 8 bases lining up with TRBD2. V lost 5 bases and J lost 0; bases outside the gene matches: 7. Germline V CDR1 and CDR2: SGHNT, YENEEA. The CDR3 has 16 residues. CDR3 DNA: TGTGCCAGCAGCCGCGGGGGGCCCCTGAGCACAGATACGCAGTATTTT. This gives the protein CASSRGGPLSTDTQYF.

The V gene is TRBV6-5, the J gene TRBJ1-2; D possibly corresponds to TRBD1 (5 bases). The CDR3 extends over 13 amino acids. Per germline, CDR1 MNHEY and CDR2 SVGAGI. V was cut by 5 bases and J by 12 bases, with 19 bases left in between. CDR3 region: CASSLQGAMVHTF. The CDR3 nucleotides read TGTGCCAGCAGTCTCCAGGGTGCTATGGTCCACACCTTC.

The chain combines TRBV6-6 with TRBJ2-2; a possible D gene is TRBD1 (7 bases). Germline values: CDR1 MNHNY, CDR2 SVGAGI (reference sequence). The CDR3 contains 15 residues. V lost 7 bases, J lost 4 bases, and 16 bases lay in between. The CDR3 protein is CASTLGQGGTGELFF. The CDR3 DNA reads as TGTGCCAGCACCTTGGGGCAGGGGGGCACCGGGGAGCTGTTTTTT.

The rearrangement links TRBV2 to TRBJ2-5; 13 bases are a match to TRBD2. Germline loops: CDR1 SNHLY, CDR2 FYNNEI. The CDR3 runs to 16 residues. J gave up 1 base and V 6 bases, and 5 bases lay outside the gene matches. The CDR3 DNA reads TGTGCCAGCAGCGGGACTAGCGGGGCCGTCCAAGAGACCCAGTACTTC. It specifies CASSGTSGAVQETQYF.

V and J are TRBV7-3 and TRBJ2-3, with D unresolved. Germline-derived CDR1 and CDR2 are SGHTA and FQGTGA. V was shortened by 5 bases and J by 1 base, with 10 bases between the two germline ends. The CDR3 extends over 14 amino acids. CDR3 coding DNA: TGTGCCAGCAGCCCCGAATTCGGCACAGATACGCAGTATTTT. It codes for CASSPEFGTDTQYF.

Here the CDR3 DNA reads TGTGCCAGCAGCCTCGGACGTATCCTTGAGTTAGATACGCAGTATTTT. It codes for CASSLGRILELDTQYF. This sequence joins TRBV7-9 and TRBJ2-3, with D hard to call. Germline lookup yields CDR1 SEHNR and CDR2 FQNEAQ (reference sequence). The CDR3 length is 16 residues. Deletions cut 5 bases from V and 5 bases from J, with 20 bases between. The full variable domain, with the rest looked up from reference TRBV7-9 and TRBJ2-3, is DTGVSQNPRHKITKRGQNVTFRCDPISEHNRLYWYRQTLGQGPEFLTYFQNEAQLEKSRLLSDRFSAERPKGSFSTLEIQRTEQGDSAMYLCASSLGRILELDTQYFGPGTRLTVL.

V usage is TRBV7-9 and J usage is TRBJ1-5; a possible D gene is TRBD1 (6 bases). The CDR3 is made up of 13 amino acids. V gave up 6 bases and J gave up 5 bases, with 11 bases separating them. Germline CDR1 reads SEHNR; CDR2 reads FQNEAQ (reference sequence). The CDR3 DNA is TGTGCCAGCAGTCGAAACAGGGATCAGCCCCAGCATTTT. Amino acids: CASSRNRDQPQHF.

J is TRBJ2-2 and V is TRBV12-5, with D perhaps matching TRBD1 (6 bases). This CDR3 spans 14 amino acids. The germline V gene has CDR1 LGHNT and CDR2 FRNRAP. V gave up 4 bases and J gave up 0 bases, with 6 bases separating them. CDR3 residues: CASGSGANTGELFF. The CDR3 DNA is TGTGCTAGTGGTTCAGGGGCGAACACCGGGGAGCTGTTTTTT.

This chain uses TRBV6-5 with TRBJ2-7; a possible D gene is TRBD2 (5 bases). Germline loops: CDR1 MNHEY, CDR2 SVGAGI. There are 14 residues in the CDR3. Trimming removed 2 bases from V and 1 base from J, with 9 bases in between. CDR3 DNA: TGTGCCAGCAGTTACGAAACGGGATCCTACGAGCAGTACTTC. Translation: CASSYETGSYEQYF.

The J gene is TRBJ1-1, the V gene TRBV25-1, with unresolved D. The V end was cut by 0 bases, the J end by 6 bases, with 8 bases between. CDR3 length: 13 residues. Germline lookup yields CDR1 MGHDK and CDR2 SYGVNS. The CDR3 DNA reads TGTGCCAGCAGTGAATACCCCAGCGCTGAAGCTTTCTTT. As protein: CASSEYPSAEAFF.

CDR3 in amino acids: CASRYRGGYTF. The CDR3 bases are TGTGCCAGCAGATACAGGGGAGGCTACACCTTC. The V call is TRBV28, the J call TRBJ1-2, with 7 positions matching TRBD1. Germline lookup yields CDR1 MDHEN and CDR2 SYDVKM. V shed 6 bases and J 8 bases; nucleotides not matched to a gene: 3. The CDR3 runs to 11 residues.

The V call is TRBV2, the J call TRBJ1-5, with D unclear. Trimming left V 5 bases short and J 5 bases short, with 10 bases between. The CDR3 is 13 amino acids. Germline CDR1 SNHLY, CDR2 FYNNEI. The CDR3 protein is CASSSYEDQPQHF. CDR3 nucleotide sequence: TGTGCCAGCAGTTCCTACGAGGATCAGCCCCAGCATTTT.

The chain carries TRBV7-3 and TRBJ2-3; 7 bases fit TRBD1. Germline V CDR1 and CDR2: SGHTA, FQGTGA. The CDR3 has 15 residues. J gave up 1 base and V 5 bases, and 6 bases lay outside the gene matches. The CDR3 sequence: CASSLLGTGTDTQYF. As DNA, the CDR3 is TGTGCCAGCAGCCTCCTAGGGACAGGCACAGATACGCAGTATTTT.